This T cell receptor beta chain was sequenced in a study of regulatory T cells in long-lasting Graves disease. Study conclusions and caveats: Public clonotype sharing was higher in persistent than newly diagnosed patients.

Time point given: newly diagnosed GD, antithyroid drugs for less than 3 months. Preparation of the TCR library used RNA extracted from PBMCs. Each patient gave roughly 10 milliliters of EDTA-anticoagulated peripheral blood. The V gene's germline CDR1 is MGHRA and CDR2 YSYEKL. The CDR3 has 15 residues. Trimming shortened V by 1 base and J by 3 bases, and 13 bases separated the two germline ends. Through Arm-PCR of CDR3 regions and iRepertoire HTBI primers, TCR beta libraries were built. TCRdb used MiXCR to reprocess the multiplex PCR reads, holding one entry per CDR3 protein. The sample records approximately 350,000 distinct CDR3 sequences, about 17% being singletons. This clonotype came up many times. What it binds is unknown. The same data also went into a second study, on T cells in Graves' hyperthyroidism and ophthalmopathy. As that report states: With the HTBI primer set, the TCR CDR3 went through a first round of RT-PCR. Most clonotypes expanded in thyroid above 0.001 were likewise present in blood.

Specimen: peripheral blood mononuclear cells (PBMCs), collected at new diagnosis, from a patient treated with antithyroid drugs. The rearrangement uses TRBV4-1 and TRBJ2-7; no firm D call. This receptor was obtained from a young woman with Graves disease. The CDR3 nucleotides read TGCGCCAGCAGCCAAGTCTGGGGTAAGGGCTACGAGCAGTACTTC. Translation: CASSQVWGKGYEQYF.